This TCR beta chain was observed in a study of cytomegalovirus exposure and HLA in healthy donors. The PCR contained 60 Vbeta and 13 Jbeta primers. The method was immunoSEQ multiplex PCR; TCRdb's version includes in-frame clones alone and lacks a portion of them. The sample contains about 120,000 clones, approximately 17% of which appear only once. Germline CDR1 and CDR2: MNHNS and SASEGT. Losses at the gene ends were 6 bases for V and 1 base for J; bases not matched to a gene: 5. The CDR3 runs to 15 residues. This receptor was identified in a female donor in good health and CMV-seropositive. The specimen was PBMCs. This chain joins TRBV6-1 and TRBJ2-7; 11 bases map to TRBD2. The chain's CDR3 is CASRRSGGASYEQYF. The CDR3 coding sequence is TGTGCCAGCAGGCGTAGCGGGGGGGCTTCCTACGAGCAGTACTTC.